Sequencing of this T cell receptor beta chain was carried out in a study of T cell responses to AZD1222 COVID-19 vaccine (dated by TCRdb to about 2021). Concerning the study at large: AZD1222 recipients given second doses at about 4 weeks or at about 12 weeks were pooled, since spike-specific TCR depth and breadth were not found to differ between the two schedules. A total of just over 230 trial participants underwent TCR sequencing, of whom about 200 had received two doses of AZD1222 and approximately 25 had received two doses of the MenACWY control vaccine. Enrollment into the trials was organized by age into subgroups of 18-55, 56-69 and 70-plus years, and those subgroups contained around 150, 28 and 57 TCR-sequenced participants, respectively. Results and caveats for the whole study, not just this receptor: Reportedly, almost half of the unique spike-specific TCRs recognized epitopes lying outside the regions that are mutated in the B.1.351 and B.1.1.7 variants. Spike-specific TCR breadth and depth rose significantly after two AZD1222 doses compared with day 0 and with MenACWY recipients. Conclusions about previously exposed vaccinees are limited, since just a handful of AZD1222 recipients were seropositive for SARS-CoV-2 at baseline. Because no day 14 peak-response samples were available, repertoires were characterized only after the peak T cell response. Vaccine-associated CD4 TCRs spanned the whole spike protein, with dominant responses in regions 160-218 and 743-854. Participants were mostly white British, with more females than males. The authors suggested clonal diversity may have been underestimated. In the small 56-69-year group, the increase in depth fell short of significance, most likely because of low power.

The CDR3 regions of human TCRbeta chains were analyzed by immunosequencing. On the authors' methods: Repertoire TCRs were checked for matches against a reference library of SARS-CoV-2-specific TCRs that had been generated using the MIRA antigen-specificity platform. Breadth meant the fraction of unique TCRs that were SARS-CoV-2-associated, whereas depth meant the fraction of total T cells that were SARS-CoV-2-associated. Each spike-specific TCR was assigned to its reactive spike region and to a CD4 or CD8 class using the MIRA data. Log10-transformed breadth and depth values were compared by one-way ANOVA with Sidak's multiple comparisons tests. Here the immuneACCESS table is served through TCRdb, limited to in-frame sequences with V and J called. Missing clones are a known gap in these copies; in checked studies unresolved V genes cover under half, and the rest lacks a known reason. V and J calls and clone size come straight from that table; D and trimming were deduced from the DNA. Counted in this sample were some 97,000 clones; 85% to 90% of them appeared once. The ten largest clonotypes hold about 16% of the sample.

This clone has just one count. The specificity of this receptor is unknown. No base qualities exist here, and no much larger clone lies one base off it. After removal of 3 bases from V and 4 bases from J, the junction retains 8 bases not matched to a gene. The CDR3 starts with the cysteine, ends with the phenylalanine, and has 16 residues. Just CDR3 DNA is preserved here, 48 bases in frame from base 1. Sequences SGHNT (CDR1) and YYREEE (CDR2) are obtained from the germline V gene (reference sequence). In light of the paper, this sample's time point label describes: baseline before first vaccination. Vaccinee samples were obtained from the UK trials COV001 and COV002, which included a single-blind randomized controlled phase 2/3 trial of AZD1222 (ChAdOx1 nCoV-19) in healthy adults. For TCRbeta chain sequencing, PBMC samples were collected from trial participants at day 0 and at day 28 after the second dose.

The sequencing used peripheral blood, collected on day 0 of AZD1222 vaccination. This receptor chain uses TRBV5-4 and TRBJ2-2, with TRBD2 identical over 8 junction bases. This receptor was taken from an adult in good health. The DNA sequence is given as TGTGCCAGCAGCTCAAGCGGGGGCCGACCCACCGGGGAGCTGTTTTTT. Translated, it reads CASSSSGGRPTGELFF.